The 17 T cell receptor beta chains given below trace back to one sample, sequenced in a study of glioma-infiltrating T cells after dendritic cell vaccination. Clones were read by immunoSEQ multiplex PCR, and TCRdb kept only the in-frame ones, dropping some. Found here are roughly 60,000 clones, 85% of them singletons; the top ten hold just under 9%. Time point defined: after dendritic cell vaccination, including at tumor progression/relapse. Sequencing was performed on blood, taken after dendritic cell vaccination. These receptors originate from a human donor with glioblastoma.

The V gene is TRBV5-4, the J gene TRBJ1-2, with D maybe TRBD1 (5 bases). V lost 6 bases, J lost 8 bases, and 17 bases lay in between. The CDR3 extends over 13 amino acids. The germline CDR1 and CDR2 sequences are SGHNT and YYREEE (reference sequence). The DNA for the CDR3 is TGTGCCAGCAAGCCAACGGGGGGTATAGGCTACACCTTC. It is translated as CASKPTGGIGYTF.

The chain combines TRBV29-1 with TRBJ2-3, with 16 bases identical to TRBD2. The ends lost 7 bases at V and 8 bases at J; junction bases unmatched: 12. The CDR3 has 16 amino acids. Germline assignment: CDR1 SQVTM and CDR2 ANQGSEA. The CDR3 DNA reads TGCAGCGCCGCTGGGACTAGCGGGGGGGCTGTCGCTACGCAGTATTTT. This gives the protein CSAAGTSGGAVATQYF.

The chain is built from TRBV7-9 and TRBJ1-2; the match to TRBD1 covers 7 bases. The germline V gene has CDR1 SEHNR and CDR2 FQNEAQ (reference sequence). The ends lost 0 bases at V and 5 bases at J; junction bases unmatched: 9. This CDR3 is built from 16 residues. CDR3 in amino acids: CASSLADRVEGYGYTF. The CDR3 region has the DNA TGTGCCAGCAGCTTAGCAGACAGGGTAGAAGGTTATGGCTACACCTTC.

The table lists this clone with a count of one. This chain uses TRBV30 with TRBJ1-4; D may be TRBD1 (6 bases). From germline, CDR1 is GTSNPN and CDR2 SVGIG (reference sequence). This CDR3 is 15 amino acids long. Trimming shortened V by 0 bases and J by 3 bases, and 11 bases separated the two germline ends. This chain's CDR3 is CAWSVLGAPNEKLFF. The CDR3 DNA follows: TGTGCCTGGAGTGTATTGGGGGCTCCTAATGAAAAACTGTTTTTT.

The chain employs TRBV28 and TRBJ1-4, with TRBD1 identical over 9 bases. The germline gives CDR1 MDHEN, CDR2 SYDVKM. V gave up 7 bases and J gave up 8 bases; unmatched junction bases: 11. This CDR3 region has 15 residues. In DNA, the CDR3 is TGTGCCAGCACAACACCGGGACAGGGTCGAGAAAAACTGTTTTTT. As protein: CASTTPGQGREKLFF.

The chain joins TRBV4-3 to TRBJ2-6; the D gene is possibly TRBD1 (6 bases). From germline, CDR1 is LGHNA and CDR2 YSLEER. The CDR3 is 20 amino acids. The V and J ends lost 1 base and 2 bases respectively, with 21 bases between them. The CDR3 loop is CASSQVWGHGRDPGANVLTF. CDR3 coding DNA: TGCGCCAGCAGCCAAGTTTGGGGGCACGGCAGGGACCCTGGGGCCAACGTCCTGACTTTC.

A few counts support this clone. This rearrangement joins TRBV10-2 to TRBJ2-2, with TRBD1 matching over 7 bases. CDR1 and CDR2 from the germline V gene are WSHSY and SAAADI. The V and J ends lost 6 bases and 6 bases, in that order; junction bases with no gene match: 4. This CDR3 contains 13 residues. The CDR3 here is CASRTGSAGELFF. Written as DNA, the CDR3 is TGCGCCAGCAGGACAGGGTCTGCCGGGGAGCTGTTTTTT.

This clone was detected a few times. The rearrangement links TRBV7-9 to TRBJ2-3; 10 bases are shared with TRBD2. J gave up 1 base and V 3 bases, and 4 bases lay outside the gene matches. There are 16 residues in the CDR3. The germline CDR1 and CDR2 sequences are SEHNR and FQNEAQ (reference sequence). The CDR3 region has the DNA TGTGCCAGCAGCTTCTTTGGACTAGCGGGCACAGATACGCAGTATTTT. The encoded protein is CASSFFGLAGTDTQYF.

The chain employs TRBV6-5 and TRBJ1-3; D is uncertain. V lost 0 bases and J lost 0, with 9 bases in between. This CDR3 has 16 amino acids. Germline V gene data show CDR1 as MNHEY and CDR2 as SVGAGI. The CDR3 loop reads CASSYSFRSSGNTIYF. For the CDR3, the DNA is TGTGCCAGCAGTTACTCTTTTCGGAGCTCTGGAAACACCATATATTTT.

This clone came up a few times. The sample carries other DNA sequences with the same CDR3. The chain joins TRBV6-6 to TRBJ1-3; unclear D gene. Between the trimmed V and J ends, which lost 2 bases and 0 bases, there was a span of 5 bases. CDR3 length: 14 residues. Germline CDR1 MNHNY, CDR2 SVGAGI (reference sequence). The CDR3 nucleotides are TGTGCCAGCAGTTACACTGGCTCTGGAAACACCATATATTTT. Protein sequence: CASSYTGSGNTIYF.

This clone was recorded only once. The CDR3 spells CASSHAIDRPVSNYGYTF. CDR3 in DNA: TGTGCCAGCAGCCACGCCATCGACAGGCCAGTCTCTAACTATGGCTACACCTTC. V gene TRBV4-2 combines with J gene TRBJ1-2; D perhaps matches TRBD1 (6 bases). CDR3 length: 18 residues. Germline CDR1 reads LGHNA; CDR2 reads YNFKEQ. Trimming cost V 3 bases and J 0 bases, with 20 bases left between them.

This clone was picked up one time. This chain connects TRBV10-3 to TRBJ1-1, with TRBD1 matching 7 bases. The V segment lost 4 bases and the J segment 0 bases; nucleotides outside the gene matches: 8. Germline loops: CDR1 ENHRY, CDR2 SYGVKD. This CDR3 has 16 amino acids. CDR3: CAISGTATGMNTEAFF. The DNA of the CDR3 is TGTGCCATCAGTGGGACCGCGACAGGGATGAACACTGAAGCTTTCTTT.

The genes are TRBV6-4 and TRBJ2-1; 12 nucleotides line up with TRBD2. Germline V CDR1 and CDR2: MRHNA, SNTAGT. V was pared by 3 bases and J by 5 bases, with 2 bases of the junction left unmatched. The CDR3 is 15 residues long. CDR3: CASSETSGGHNEQFF. For the CDR3, the DNA is TGTGCCAGCAGTGAGACTAGCGGGGGTCACAATGAGCAGTTCTTC.

V usage is TRBV16 and J usage is TRBJ1-6; weak D call: TRBD1 (6 bases). This CDR3 has 14 amino acids. Germline V gene data show CDR1 as KGHSY and CDR2 as FQNENV. The V end lost 5 bases, the J end lost 7 bases, and 12 bases lay between the germline ends. CDR3 amino acids: CASSAGAQNSPLHF. The CDR3 DNA reads as TGTGCCAGCAGCGCGGGGGCGCAGAATTCACCCCTCCACTTT.

Here the CDR3 DNA reads TGTGCCAGCAGTTCGATGGGGGGGATTCAGCCCCAGCATTTT. Its protein product is CASSSMGGIQPQHF. The J gene is TRBJ1-5, the V gene TRBV28; the D gene is possibly TRBD1 (5 bases). There are 14 residues in the CDR3. The germline gives CDR1 MDHEN, CDR2 SYDVKM. Trimming pared 4 bases from V and 6 bases from J, leaving 13 bases between.

This CDR3 is CASSQTGAQPQHF. CDR3 bases: TGTGCCAGCAGCCAGACAGGGGCTCAGCCCCAGCATTTT. The chain is built from TRBV7-9 and TRBJ1-5; 8 bases fit TRBD1. Germline V gene sequence: CDR1 SEHNR, CDR2 FQNEAQ (reference sequence). Losses at the gene ends were 5 bases for V and 6 bases for J; bases not matched to a gene: 3. The CDR3 spans 13 residues.

The chain joins TRBV6-5 to TRBJ1-1; the match to TRBD1 covers 7 bases. The J segment lost 1 base and the V segment lost 7 bases, leaving 6 bases of the junction unmatched. CDR1 is MNHEY, CDR2 SVGAGI, per germline. CDR3 length: 14 residues. This CDR3 is CASNRGGPNTEAFF. The CDR3 nucleotides are TGTGCCAGCAACAGAGGGGGCCCGAACACTGAAGCTTTCTTT.